Each of the 6 T cell receptor beta chains below was sequenced from the same sample in a study of a mutant IDH1 vaccine in newly diagnosed glioma. The protocol was immunoSEQ multiplex PCR, while the TCRdb copy is restricted to in-frame clones and leaves out a portion. The table includes some 70,000 clones, 84% detected once. Time point defined: week 23, last vaccination. Vaccination used 300 ug of mutant IDH1 20-mer peptide per dose, with topical imiquimod. Their specific antigens are unknown. The material sequenced was PBMCs, taken from a glioma patient whose treatment included an IDH1 peptide vaccine. Receptors were obtained from a man aged 18 to 29 with glioma.

J is TRBJ1-5 and V is TRBV28; 8 bases match TRBD1. J was trimmed by 5 bases and V by 5 bases; bases with no gene match: 5. This CDR3 is 14 amino acids long. The germline V gene encodes CDR1 MDHEN and CDR2 SYDVKM. Here the CDR3 DNA reads TGTGCCAGCAGTGAGGACAGGGCCTATCAGCCCCAGCATTTT. Residues: CASSEDRAYQPQHF.

CDR3 loop: CASGGQFNQPQHF. The CDR3 region has the DNA TGTGCCAGCGGAGGACAGTTCAATCAGCCCCAGCATTTT. The chain joins TRBV6-1 to TRBJ1-5; possibly TRBD1 for D (6 bases). The germline V gene encodes CDR1 MNHNS and CDR2 SASEGT. Between the trimmed V and J ends, which lost 8 bases and 3 bases, there was a span of 11 bases. The CDR3 spans 13 residues.

V and J are TRBV11-3 and TRBJ1-1; the D is unclear. Per germline, CDR1 SGHNT and CDR2 YENEEA. This CDR3 has 13 residues. The ends were cut back, 0 bases at V and 8 bases at J, with 10 bases in the middle. CDR3 sequence (DNA): TGTGCCAGCAGCTTAGAGAGAGGGTTGGAAGCTTTCTTT. This translates into CASSLERGLEAFF.

The chain combines TRBV9 with TRBJ1-2; D remains unclear. V was pared by 4 bases and J by 6 bases, with 13 bases between. The CDR3 is 13 residues long. CDR1 is SGDLS and CDR2 is YYNGEE in the germline V gene. The CDR3 nucleotides read TGTGCCAGCAGCCACCAGTCTCACGATGGCTACACCTTC. Encoded protein: CASSHQSHDGYTF.

The V call is TRBV25-1, the J call TRBJ2-7; D not resolved. CDR3 length: 11 residues. V was clipped by 1 base and J by 4 bases, with 2 bases between them. CDR1 MGHDK and CDR2 SYGVNS come from the germline V gene. CDR3 coding DNA: TGTGCCAGCAGTGAATTTTACGAGCAGTACTTC. This encodes CASSEFYEQYF.

This sequence joins TRBV19 and TRBJ1-5; D gene unclear. CDR1 LNHDA and CDR2 SQIVND come from the germline V gene (reference sequence). V was cut by 3 bases and J by 0 bases, with 3 bases left in between. The CDR3 has 13 amino acids. The CDR3 DNA is TGTGCCAGTAGTATGAATAGCAATCAGCCCCAGCATTTT. As protein: CASSMNSNQPQHF. Variable domain in full (rest from reference TRBV19 and TRBJ1-5): DGGITQSPKYLFRKEGQNVTLSCEQNLNHDAMYWYRQDPGQGLRLIYYSQIVNDFQKGDIAEGYSVSREKKESFPLTVTSAQKNPTAFYLCASSMNSNQPQHFGDGTRLSIL.